The 18 T cell receptor beta chains presented below share a single source sample, sequenced in a study of siplizumab effects on memory and regulatory T cells. The method was immunoSEQ multiplex PCR; TCRdb's version includes in-frame clones alone and lacks a portion of them. This sample has approximately 94,000 clones, with 91% found just once. The specimen was CD4+ T cells sorted from blood. The receptors were sampled from a human donor in good health.

This rearrangement joins TRBV6-5 to TRBJ2-7; D might be TRBD1 or TRBD2, each matching 5 bases. Deletions cut 9 bases from V and 6 bases from J, with 21 bases between. The germline CDR1 and CDR2 sequences are MNHEY and SVGAGI. The CDR3 sequence is 14 residues long. Here the CDR3 reads CASHSSGLKGEQYF. The CDR3, as DNA: TGTGCCAGTCACAGCTCGGGGCTAAAGGGCGAGCAGTACTTC.

The rearrangement uses TRBV29-1 and TRBJ1-2; 9 bases align to TRBD1. The length of the CDR3 is 13 residues. Trimming cost V 6 bases and J 4 bases; bases outside gene matches: 6. The germline V gene has CDR1 SQVTM and CDR2 ANQGSEA. CDR3 DNA: TGCAGCGTCTTACAGGGGGCAGCCTATGGCTACACCTTC. Protein product: CSVLQGAAYGYTF.

A few counts support this clone. The chain employs TRBV30 and TRBJ1-6; D is possibly TRBD1 (6 bases). Germline-derived CDR1 and CDR2 are GTSNPN and SVGIG (reference sequence). This CDR3 region has 11 residues. Trimming stripped 6 bases from V and 11 bases from J, with 11 bases between. The CDR3 nucleotides read TGTGCCTGTACAGGGAATCCACCCCTCCACTTT. Protein sequence: CACTGNPPLHF.

The V call is TRBV6-1, the J call TRBJ2-1; 10 bases are a match to TRBD2. Germline CDR1 is MNHNS and CDR2 is SASEGT. The CDR3 totals 17 residues. V trimming: 2 bases; J trimming: 6 bases; junction bases outside the gene matches: 10. This CDR3 reads CASSERGTSGVFNEQFF. In nucleotides, the CDR3 is TGTGCCAGCAGTGAAAGGGGCACTAGCGGGGTTTTCAATGAGCAGTTCTTC.

The genes are TRBV30 and TRBJ2-3; D is unclear. Trimming pared 1 base from V and 2 bases from J, leaving 13 bases between. CDR3 length: 15 residues. Germline values: CDR1 GTSNPN, CDR2 SVGIG (reference sequence). The CDR3 coding sequence is TGTGCCTGGAGTGACGGCTCGTCTGTCACAGATACGCAGTATTTT. Translated: CAWSDGSSVTDTQYF.

The chain is built from TRBV10-1 and TRBJ2-3; TRBD1 matches 10 bases. This CDR3 is 15 amino acids long. V shed 2 bases, J shed 3 bases, and the junction held 2 bases outside the gene matches. CDR1 and CDR2 from the germline V gene are WNHNN and SYGVQD (reference sequence). CDR3 in amino acids: CASSERTGGTDTQYF. In DNA, the CDR3 is TGCGCCAGCAGTGAGAGGACAGGGGGAACAGATACGCAGTATTTT.

This sequence joins TRBV7-3 and TRBJ2-7; unclear D gene. This CDR3 region has 15 residues. Germline V gives CDR1 SGHTA, CDR2 FQGTGA. Trimming removed 2 bases at V and 2 bases at J, with 13 bases between. CDR3 DNA sequence: TGTGCCAGCAGCTTATACGGGCCCATGACCTACGAGCAGTACTTC. Protein sequence: CASSLYGPMTYEQYF.

This clone has more than one count but fewer than ten. The chain recombines TRBV11-2 with TRBJ1-1; D is unclear. V was cut by 5 bases and J by 4 bases, with 5 bases left in between. The CDR3 is 11 amino acids. The germline CDR1 and CDR2 sequences are SGHAT and FQNNGV. The CDR3 sequence is CASSKATEAFF. CDR3 nucleotide sequence: TGTGCCAGCAGCAAGGCCACTGAAGCTTTCTTT.

V gene TRBV28 combines with J gene TRBJ1-4, with D uncertain. CDR1 MDHEN and CDR2 SYDVKM come from the germline V gene. Trimming stripped 4 bases from V and 0 bases from J, with 18 bases between. There are 18 residues in the CDR3. CDR3 DNA: TGTGCCAGCAGTTATGCCCTGGGGAAGCCTGCAACTAATGAAAAACTGTTTTTT. Translated, it gives CASSYALGKPATNEKLFF. Full variable domain (rest looked up from reference TRBV28 and TRBJ1-4): DVKVTQSSRYLVKRTGEKVFLECVQDMDHENMFWYRQDPGLGLRLIYFSYDVKMKEKGDIPEGYSVSREKKERFSLILESASTNQTSMYLCASSYALGKPATNEKLFFGSGTQLSVL.

V is TRBV6-5 and J is TRBJ2-3, with TRBD1 matching 8 bases. The junction had 7 bases not matched to a gene; V was cut back by 4 bases and J by 7 bases. The CDR3 length is 14 residues. Germline values: CDR1 MNHEY, CDR2 SVGAGI. Written as DNA, the CDR3 is TGTGCCAGCAGTTGGGACAGGAAGACGCATACGCAGTATTTT. This encodes CASSWDRKTHTQYF.

The CDR3 DNA sequence: TGTGCCAGCAGTTACGGCCCGAGGGGGGCAGGAGGCTACACCTTC. Its protein is CASSYGPRGAGGYTF. J is TRBJ1-2 and V is TRBV6-6, with D perhaps TRBD1 (6 bases). V lost 2 bases and J lost 8, with 18 bases in between. The CDR3 covers 15 residues. Germline assignment: CDR1 MNHNY and CDR2 SVGAGI (reference sequence).

The chain couples TRBV7-9 to TRBJ1-5; 8 nucleotides agree with TRBD1. The CDR3 totals 16 residues. V was pared by 5 bases and J by 5 bases, with 11 bases of the junction left unmatched. Germline CDR1 and CDR2: SEHNR and FQNEAQ (reference sequence). CDR3 sequence (DNA): TGTGCCAGCAGCGGGCAGGGGGCCCTTGGGCATCAGCCCCAGCATTTT. Protein sequence: CASSGQGALGHQPQHF. Full variable domain (outside the CDR3, taken from reference TRBV7-9 and TRBJ1-5): DTGVSQNPRHKITKRGQNVTFRCDPISEHNRLYWYRQTLGQGPEFLTYFQNEAQLEKSRLLSDRFSAERPKGSFSTLEIQRTEQGDSAMYLCASSGQGALGHQPQHFGDGTRLSIL.

The rearrangement uses TRBV11-1 and TRBJ2-1, with a weak D call TRBD2 (5 bases). This CDR3 contains 14 residues. Germline V lookup: CDR1 SGHAT, CDR2 FQDESV (reference sequence). Trimming stripped 8 bases from V and 1 base from J, with 12 bases between. The CDR3 region has the DNA TGTGCCAGCGGAATCTCGGGGTCCTACAATGAGCAGTTCTTC. It encodes CASGISGSYNEQFF.

This clone was seen once. The chain combines TRBV19 with TRBJ1-2, with D unresolved. Germline V gene lookup returns CDR1 LNHDA and CDR2 SQIVND (reference sequence). The CDR3 has 14 amino acids. V lost 4 bases, J lost 0 bases, and 9 bases lay in between. The CDR3, as DNA: TGTGCCAGTAGTACCCAATACTCTAACTATGGCTACACCTTC. Translating gives CASSTQYSNYGYTF.

The gene calls are TRBV5-1 and TRBJ2-3; the match to TRBD2 covers 12 bases. CDR3 size: 16 residues. The J segment lost 6 bases and the V segment lost 3 bases, leaving 8 bases of the junction unmatched. The germline V gene has CDR1 SGHRS and CDR2 YFSETQ. DNA of the CDR3: TGCGCCAGCAGCTCCGCTAGCGGGGGGGCCTCGGATACGCAGTATTTT. This gives the protein CASSSASGGASDTQYF.

This chain connects TRBV9 to TRBJ1-3, with 7 nucleotides matching TRBD1. The germline gives CDR1 SGDLS, CDR2 YYNGEE. The CDR3 has 17 amino acids. Losses at the gene ends were 4 bases for V and 4 bases for J; bases not matched to a gene: 14. The CDR3: CASSLGGQDQAGNTIYF. CDR3 coding DNA: TGTGCCAGCAGCCTCGGAGGACAGGATCAGGCCGGAAACACCATATATTTT.

V gene TRBV5-1 combines with J gene TRBJ2-7, with 8 bases that match TRBD1. V lost 4 bases to trimming and J lost 3 bases; unmatched junction nucleotides: 6. Per germline, CDR1 SGHRS and CDR2 YFSETQ. CDR3 length: 14 amino acids. In nucleotides, the CDR3 is TGCGCCAGCAGCCCCGGGACAGGAAACTACGAGCAGTACTTC. As protein: CASSPGTGNYEQYF. Together with reference TRBV5-1 and TRBJ2-7, the CDR3 gives the full variable domain: KAGVTQTPRYLIKTRGQQVTLSCSPISGHRSVSWYQQTPGQGLQFLFEYFSETQRNKGNFPGRFSGRQFSNSRSEMNVSTLELGDSALYLCASSPGTGNYEQYFGPGTRLTVT.

The chain combines TRBV7-9 with TRBJ2-1, with 7 bases lining up with TRBD1. The CDR3 covers 16 residues. Germline assignment: CDR1 SEHNR and CDR2 FQNEAQ (reference sequence). V shed 5 bases, J shed 4 bases, and the junction held 11 bases outside the gene matches. This CDR3 is CASSPTGTARYNEQFF. CDR3 DNA: TGTGCCAGCAGCCCGACCGGGACAGCACGATACAATGAGCAGTTCTTC.